Described below is a single T cell receptor beta chain sequence and its context. This table comes from immunoSEQ multiplex PCR, and its TCRdb copy is limited to in-frame clones, with some not included. The sample has approximately 2.3 million clones; 80% to 95% are singletons. The sample originates from a study of shared clonotypes between healthy human individuals. The sample comprised naive CD4+ T cells from PBMCs. Indicated subset: CD45RA+ positively selected. This TCR derives from a man between 18 and 35 years old in good health. Some clones in this sample may be carry-over from other donors' samples.

The CDR3 nucleotides read TGCGCCAGCAGCTTGGATGGTAGGGTTGACCCTAGCACAGATACGCAGTATTTT. Its protein is CASSLDGRVDPSTDTQYF. This chain links TRBV5-1 with TRBJ2-3; D call uncertain. This CDR3 spans 18 amino acids. Trimming pared 0 bases from V and 0 bases from J, leaving 17 bases between. Germline CDR1 is SGHRS and CDR2 is YFSETQ.